These 27 T cell receptor beta chains originate from one sample sequenced in a study of blood T cells in healthy people across ages. The use of a sample-barcoded 5' primer and a J-beta primer mix characterized a second PCR of roughly 7 to 11 cycles. A single record per CDR3 protein comes from TCRdb applying MiXCR to the 5' RACE reads. In the table there are about 1.4 million distinct CDR3 sequences, roughly 60% of which are singletons. Sequenced: blood. The receptors shown here come from a young man in good health.

The chain has TRBV7-9 and TRBJ2-3, with D unclear. The CDR3 has 14 residues. Germline V CDR1 and CDR2: SEHNR, FQNEAQ (reference sequence). The germline V and J ends were trimmed by 5 bases and 2 bases, with 11 bases remaining between them. CDR3 region: CASSPITPTDTQYF. CDR3 sequence (DNA): TGTGCCAGCAGCCCTATAACTCCCACAGATACGCAGTATTTT.

V is TRBV20-1 and J is TRBJ2-3; 8 bases are shared with TRBD1. CDR3 length: 15 amino acids. Germline V gives CDR1 DFQATT, CDR2 SNEGSKA (reference sequence). V gave up 3 bases and J gave up 4 bases; unmatched junction bases: 9. The CDR3 spells CSASRVDRDSDTQYF. CDR3 in DNA: TGCAGTGCTAGTAGGGTGGACAGGGACTCAGATACGCAGTATTTT.

The V and J genes are TRBV18 and TRBJ2-3; D tentatively fits TRBD1 or TRBD2 (5 bases each). This CDR3 is 16 amino acids long. In germline, CDR1 is KGHSH, CDR2 LQKENI. Trimming cost V 4 bases and J 2 bases, with 16 bases left between them. The CDR3 sequence is CASSLRRETSTDTQYF. Written as DNA, the CDR3 is TGTGCCAGCTCACTTCGCAGGGAGACCTCCACAGATACGCAGTATTTT.

The chain joins TRBV20-1 to TRBJ2-7; 9 positions match TRBD2. V shed 3 bases and J 7 bases; nucleotides not matched to a gene: 19. The CDR3 has 17 amino acids. CDR1 and CDR2 (germline): DFQATT, SNEGSKA (reference sequence). The CDR3 bases are TGCAGTGCTAGGGTGGGTTTAGCGGGAGAAATCTACAATGAGCAGTACTTC. This gives the protein CSARVGLAGEIYNEQYF.

This chain links TRBV7-9 with TRBJ1-1; D may be TRBD1 (5 bases). V shed 8 bases and J shed 0 bases, with 16 bases lying between them. The germline gives CDR1 SEHNR, CDR2 FQNEAQ (reference sequence). The CDR3 covers 15 residues. This chain's CDR3 is CASRGGSPMNTEAFF. DNA of the CDR3: TGTGCCAGCCGGGGGGGAAGCCCTATGAACACTGAAGCTTTCTTT.

This clonotype has a handful of counts. The chain employs TRBV7-8 and TRBJ1-2; 7 nucleotides align to TRBD1. Losses at the gene ends were 1 base for V and 8 bases for J; bases not matched to a gene: 1. This CDR3 is 12 amino acids long. Germline CDR1 reads SGHVS; CDR2 reads FQNEAQ. The CDR3 is CASSLGGQGYTF. The CDR3 DNA reads as TGTGCCAGCAGCTTAGGGGGACAGGGCTACACCTTC.

The genes are TRBV29-1 and TRBJ1-2, with 8 bases matching TRBD1. The CDR3 consists of 13 residues. CDR1 and CDR2 from the germline V gene are SQVTM and ANQGSEA. Unmatched junction bases numbered 11, after V lost 7 bases and J lost 7 bases. CDR3 protein: CSAATGGEAGYTF. CDR3 sequence (DNA): TGCAGCGCGGCCACAGGGGGTGAGGCTGGCTACACCTTC.

The J gene is TRBJ2-5, the V gene TRBV20-1; 9 bases are a match to TRBD2. CDR1 and CDR2 (germline): DFQATT, SNEGSKA (reference sequence). V was pared by 6 bases and J by 5 bases, with 10 bases of the junction left unmatched. The CDR3 contains 14 residues. The DNA of the CDR3 is TGCAGTGCGCGATCCGGGACTAGCAGTGAGACCCAGTACTTC. Its protein product is CSARSGTSSETQYF.

The table lists this clonotype with a few counts. This CDR3 is CSARDTGFSEAFF. The CDR3 DNA reads as TGCAGTGCTAGAGATACAGGCTTTTCTGAAGCTTTCTTT. The rearrangement joins TRBV20-1 to TRBJ1-1, with TRBD1 as a possible D gene (5 bases). This CDR3 is built from 13 residues. Germline CDR1 reads DFQATT; CDR2 reads SNEGSKA (reference sequence). Trimming took off 0 bases at V and 6 bases at J, with 11 bases between the two ends.

In this sample, this clonotype turned up many times. The V and J genes are TRBV6-5 and TRBJ1-2, with D perhaps TRBD1 (5 bases). The CDR3 is 12 amino acids. V gave up 10 bases and J gave up 2 bases, with 11 bases separating them. Germline-derived CDR1 and CDR2 are MNHEY and SVGAGI. CDR3 sequence: CATSGGNYGYTF. CDR3 DNA: TGTGCCACCTCGGGGGGGAACTATGGCTACACCTTC.

Concerning this clonotype itself: Germline is not matched at one junction end, which may reflect a read error. This chain joins TRBV4-1 and TRBJ2-1; either TRBD1 or TRBD2 may fit D (5 bases each). In germline, CDR1 is MGHRA, CDR2 YSYEKL. The CDR3 covers 12 residues. CDR3 residues: CAGSLRGDEQFF. CDR3 sequence (DNA): TGCGCCGGCAGCCTCCGAGGGGATGAGCAGTTCTTC.

This chain uses TRBV7-2 with TRBJ2-1; TRBD2 agrees at 8 bases. The germline gives CDR1 SGHTA, CDR2 FQGNSA. The V segment lost 1 base and the J segment 4 bases; nucleotides outside the gene matches: 6. The CDR3 covers 16 residues. CDR3 region: CASSLVPSGGYNEQFF. The CDR3 nucleotides read TGTGCCAGCAGCTTAGTTCCCAGCGGGGGTTACAATGAGCAGTTCTTC.

The chain couples TRBV7-2 to TRBJ2-5; 10 positions agree with TRBD2. The J call is in doubt because the DNA end fits TRBJ2-7 better. Germline CDR1 and CDR2: SGHTA and FQGNSA. This CDR3 spans 15 amino acids. The CDR3 nucleotides are TGTGCCAGCAGCTTATTGGCTAGCGGGAGTTACGAGCAGTACTTC. Encoded protein: CASSLLASGSYEQYF.

This clonotype was found a few times. CDR3 in amino acids: CASSPLRGRVYEQYF. The DNA for the CDR3 is TGTGCCAGCAGTCCACTCAGGGGGCGCGTTTACGAGCAGTACTTC. This chain joins TRBV6-1 and TRBJ2-4; 8 nucleotides agree with TRBD1. The DNA end is more similar to TRBJ2-7, so the J call may be wrong. Germline V CDR1 and CDR2: MNHNS, SASEGT. This CDR3 region has 15 residues.

The V gene is TRBV29-1, the J gene TRBJ2-3, with 7 positions matching TRBD1. Trimming at V came to 6 bases and at J to 0 bases, leaving 6 bases not matched to a gene. This CDR3 has 14 residues. Germline lookup yields CDR1 SQVTM and CDR2 ANQGSEA. CDR3 sequence: CSVTGEFSTDTQYF. CDR3 bases: TGCAGCGTCACAGGGGAATTTAGCACAGATACGCAGTATTTT.

About this clonotype itself: The junction does not match germline at one end; this may be a read error. The chain has TRBV4-1 and TRBJ1-2, with D maybe TRBD1 (5 bases). The CDR3 runs 14 residues. Germline V gives CDR1 MGHRA, CDR2 YSYEKL. CDR3 bases: TGCGCCAGCAGCCAAGATCCAGGGATCTATGGCGACACCTTC. Protein sequence: CASSQDPGIYGDTF.

The chain employs TRBV5-1 and TRBJ2-1; 8 nucleotides agree with TRBD2. Looked up from germline, CDR1 is SGHRS and CDR2 is YFSETQ. The V segment lost 4 bases and the J segment 2 bases; nucleotides outside the gene matches: 11. The CDR3 length is 17 residues. CDR3 sequence: CASSRDPSGSTYNEQFF. The CDR3 coding sequence is TGCGCCAGCAGCCGGGACCCTAGCGGGTCGACCTACAATGAGCAGTTCTTC. Looking up the rest from reference TRBV5-1 and TRBJ2-1 gives the full variable domain: KAGVTQTPRYLIKTRGQQVTLSCSPISGHRSVSWYQQTPGQGLQFLFEYFSETQRNKGNFPGRFSGRQFSNSRSEMNVSTLELGDSALYLCASSRDPSGSTYNEQFFGPGTRLTVL.

The chain carries TRBV7-9 and TRBJ2-1; weak D call: TRBD1 (5 bases). V was pared by 3 bases and J by 6 bases, with 15 bases between. The CDR3 covers 15 residues. Germline CDR1 and CDR2: SEHNR and FQNEAQ (reference sequence). The DNA for the CDR3 is TGTGCCAGCAGCTTGGCAGGGATGGGGCGCAATGAGCAGTTCTTC. As protein: CASSLAGMGRNEQFF.

This clonotype has just one count. The CDR3 region has the DNA TGTGCCAGCCGCCCGACGGGGAGGGTTGAAAAACTGTTTTTT. It codes for CASRPTGRVEKLFF. The V gene is TRBV6-2 or TRBV6-3, the J gene TRBJ1-4, with D unclear. Trimming removed 8 bases from V and 7 bases from J, with 17 bases in between. The CDR3 runs to 14 residues. Germline V CDR1 and CDR2: MNHEY, SVGEGT.

This clonotype was counted ten times or more. J is TRBJ1-2 and V is TRBV4-2, with 9 bases fitting TRBD1. With V trimmed by 2 bases and J by 5 bases, 9 bases remained unmatched. The CDR3 runs 16 residues. The germline V gene encodes CDR1 LGHNA and CDR2 YNFKEQ. The CDR3 sequence is CASSQIPRDRDYGYTF. The DNA for the CDR3 is TGTGCCAGCAGCCAAATCCCCAGGGACAGGGATTATGGCTACACCTTC.

The chain links TRBV11-3 to TRBJ2-1; D gene uncertain. This CDR3 contains 16 residues. CDR1 SGHNT and CDR2 YENEEA come from the germline V gene. V was trimmed by 6 bases and J by 0 bases, leaving 15 bases between them. The CDR3 DNA sequence: TGTGCCAGCAGTTCCACAGCTACAAGCTCCTACAATGAGCAGTTCTTC. Its protein is CASSSTATSSYNEQFF.

V gene TRBV7-9 combines with J gene TRBJ2-7; no clear D gene. V was trimmed by 2 bases and J by 0 bases, leaving 14 bases between them. The CDR3 length is 16 residues. Germline V lookup: CDR1 SEHNR, CDR2 FQNEAQ (reference sequence). The CDR3 region has the DNA TGTGCCAGCAGCTTACCCTCAACAGATCTCTCCTACGAGCAGTACTTC. Protein product: CASSLPSTDLSYEQYF.

The rearrangement links TRBV25-1 to TRBJ2-1; D call uncertain. V was cut by 7 bases and J by 7 bases, with 20 bases left in between. This CDR3 spans 15 amino acids. The V gene's germline CDR1 is MGHDK and CDR2 SYGVNS. CDR3 region: CASNDSSIVGNEQFF. The CDR3 bases are TGTGCCAGCAATGATAGCTCGATAGTGGGGAATGAGCAGTTCTTC. The entire variable domain, with the rest obtained from reference TRBV25-1 and TRBJ2-1, is as follows: EADIYQTPRYLVIGTGKKITLECSQTMGHDKMYWYQQDPGMELHLIHYSYGVNSTEKGDLSSESTVSRIRTEHFPLTLESARPSHTSQYLCASNDSSIVGNEQFFGPGTRLTVL.

The rearrangement links TRBV20-1 to TRBJ2-1; D is uncertain. Deletions cut 3 bases from V and 6 bases from J, with 18 bases between. CDR1 and CDR2 from the germline V gene are DFQATT and SNEGSKA (reference sequence). The CDR3 runs 15 residues. CDR3 DNA sequence: TGCAGTGCTAGGGGAACGACGATGGTCGTCAATGAGCAGTTCTTC. It translates to CSARGTTMVVNEQFF.

This sequence joins TRBV4-3 and TRBJ2-1; no firm D call. CDR3 length: 15 amino acids. The V gene lost 2 bases and the J gene lost 3 bases, with 11 bases spanning the gap. The germline V gene encodes CDR1 LGHNA and CDR2 YSLEER. The CDR3 reads CASSQYEAHYNEQFF. The CDR3 DNA reads TGCGCCAGCAGCCAATATGAAGCCCACTACAATGAGCAGTTCTTC.

This chain uses TRBV5-5 with TRBJ1-1; D gene uncertain. V shed 4 bases and J shed 4 bases, with 14 bases lying between them. Germline loops: CDR1 SGHKS, CDR2 YYEKEE (reference sequence). The CDR3 runs to 14 residues. CDR3 nucleotides: TGTGCCAGCAGCGTGGAGGTGGCAGCCACTGAAGCTTTCTTT. Translation: CASSVEVAATEAFF.

The chain links TRBV20-1 to TRBJ2-1; 10 bases line up with TRBD2. Losses at the gene ends were 3 bases for V and 8 bases for J; bases not matched to a gene: 7. Per the germline V gene, CDR1 is DFQATT and CDR2 is SNEGSKA (reference sequence). The CDR3 is made up of 14 amino acids. The CDR3 loop is CSASFSGRYYEQFF. CDR3 in DNA: TGCAGTGCTAGTTTTAGCGGGAGGTACTATGAGCAGTTCTTC.